This is a list of T cell receptor beta chains from one sample in a study of T cell changes during pregnancy in multiple sclerosis. Profiling relied on immunoSEQ multiplex PCR, and the TCRdb table lists in-frame clones only, not all of them. The sample lists under 130,000 clones, around 94% seen once, with 0.75% to 0.95% in the top ten. The material was peripheral blood, obtained after pregnancy. These receptors originate from a female donor with multiple sclerosis, enrolled in a pregnancy study. Each CDR3 is given with its conserved first and last residue. Each record gives: V gene, D gene, clone size, J gene, CDR3 DNA, CDR3 protein. A D gene is named only where the DNA matches it firmly. Where a row states a size, it is once, few, many or the class of an expanded clone; other rows omit it.

TRBV25-1	-	-	TRBJ2-7	TGTGCCAGCAGTTCAGGGGACGAGCAGTACTTC	CASSSGDEQYF
TRBV7-2	-	-	TRBJ2-7	TGTGCCAGCAGCCAACAGGGCTACGAGCAGTACTTC	CASSQQGYEQYF
TRBV13	TRBD2	-	TRBJ2-7	TGTGCCAGCAGCTTAACGGCTAGCGGGAGTTCCTACGAGCAGTACTTC	CASSLTASGSSYEQYF
TRBV2	-	-	TRBJ2-1	TGTGCCAGCAGGGCGGGGGCCGTGTTCTTC	CASRAGAVFF
TRBV27	-	-	TRBJ1-4	TGTGCCAGCAGTGAGGACAGTAATGAAAAACTGTTTTTT	CASSEDSNEKLFF
TRBV28	TRBD2	-	TRBJ2-5	TGTGCCAGCCGCCCCGGGGGGGGGCAAGAGACCCAGTACTTC	CASRPGGGQETQYF
TRBV7-3	TRBD2	once	TRBJ2-3	TGTGCCAGCAGCTTAACGAGGGGGGCCAGCGGGAGAGGGGATACGCAGTATTTT	CASSLTRGASGRGDTQYF
TRBV7-3	-	-	TRBJ2-3	TGTGCCAGCAGCCCTACCACAGGCCTCAACCACGGAGATACGCAGTATTTT	CASSPTTGLNHGDTQYF
TRBV28	-	-	TRBJ2-5	TGTGCCAGCACCCCATCGGGCAAGACTAAAGAGACCCAGTACTTC	CASTPSGKTKETQYF
TRBV27	-	-	TRBJ1-2	TGTGCCAGCAGTCCTGTGTACCGGGGTAACTATGGCTACACCTTC	CASSPVYRGNYGYTF
TRBV7-9	-	-	TRBJ1-1	TGTGCCAGCAGCTTAGTAGAGGGGAACACTGAAGCTTTCTTT	CASSLVEGNTEAFF
TRBV6-5	-	-	TRBJ2-7	TGTGCCAGCAGTTACTCCGGGACACCCACTAGCGAGCAGTACTTC	CASSYSGTPTSEQYF
TRBV18	-	once	TRBJ2-3	TGTGCCAGCTCACACAGGGATAGCACAGATACGCAGTATTTT	CASSHRDSTDTQYF
TRBV11-3	-	-	TRBJ2-3	TGTGCCAGCAGCTTTACAGGGACAGATACGCAGTATTTT	CASSFTGTDTQYF
TRBV7-8	-	-	TRBJ1-3	TGTGCCAGCAGTCTAGGGGGTTTCGCCATATATTTT	CASSLGGFAIYF
TRBV28	-	-	TRBJ1-4	TGTGCCAGCAGCCTAGCGGGGGCCTGGGAAAAACTGTTTTTT	CASSLAGAWEKLFF
TRBV9	-	-	TRBJ2-7	TGTGCCAGCAGCGTGGACTTGGGTTCCTACGAGCAGTACTTC	CASSVDLGSYEQYF
TRBV15	-	-	TRBJ1-1	TGTGCCACCAGCAGAGACAGGGGGAACACTGAAGCTTTCTTT	CATSRDRGNTEAFF
TRBV19	TRBD2	-	TRBJ2-3	TGTGCCAGTAGTATAGGTTGGGCGGGGGTCACAGATACGCAGTATTTT	CASSIGWAGVTDTQYF
TRBV4-2	TRBD2	-	TRBJ2-5	TGTGCCAGCAGGCGGACTAGCGGGGGGGCCGCAGAGACCCAGTACTTC	CASRRTSGGAAETQYF
TRBV5-1	TRBD1	-	TRBJ2-7	TGCGCCAGCAGCTTGGCCGGACAGGGGGTATACGAGCAGTACTTC	CASSLAGQGVYEQYF
TRBV4-1	-	-	TRBJ1-4	TGCGCCAGCAGCCAAACAGGGCGCCAGCTTGCAACTAATGAAAAACTGTTTTTT	CASSQTGRQLATNEKLFF
TRBV9	-	-	TRBJ2-1	TGTGCCAGCAGCCTCGTGGGGGGTAGGTACAATGAGCAGTTCTTC	CASSLVGGRYNEQFF
TRBV2	TRBD1	many	TRBJ1-5	TGTGCCAGCAGTGGGGGACAGGTTTCCCCCTCGGCCCAGCATTTT	CASSGGQVSPSAQHF
TRBV5-1	-	-	TRBJ1-3	TGCGCCAGCAGCTTGGTCGGGGGGTCCGGAAACACCATATATTTT	CASSLVGGSGNTIYF
TRBV5-1	-	-	TRBJ1-3	TGCGCCAGCAGCTTGGCGGCCCCCCAAGGGGCCGGCTCTGGAAACACCATATATTTT	CASSLAAPQGAGSGNTIYF
TRBV29-1	TRBD1	-	TRBJ1-1	TGCAGCGTTGGGGGGGGACAGGCGACAAACTTGAACACTGAAGCTTTCTTT	CSVGGGQATNLNTEAFF
TRBV15	-	-	TRBJ2-2	TGTGCCACCAGCAGAGTGATAGGCAGGGGCACCGGGGAGCTGTTTTTT	CATSRVIGRGTGELFF
TRBV7-9	TRBD1	-	TRBJ2-7	TGTGCCAGCAGCCATAAGACAGGGGGGGCCTTCTACGAGCAGTACTTC	CASSHKTGGAFYEQYF
TRBV4-2	TRBD1	-	TRBJ1-1	TGTGCCAGCAGTCGCGGACAGGCTAGGACTGAAGCTTTCTTT	CASSRGQARTEAFF
TRBV6-5	-	few	TRBJ1-5	TGTGCCAGCAGTGCGGACAGTTTGGGGAATCAGCCCCAGCATTTT	CASSADSLGNQPQHF
TRBV7-9	-	-	TRBJ1-4	TGTGCCAGCAGCTTAGCCGAGGGTTGGGAAAAACTGTTTTTT	CASSLAEGWEKLFF
TRBV6-5	TRBD1	once	TRBJ1-1	TGTGCCAGCAGTTACTCGCGGACAGGAGGAGCTTTCTTT	CASSYSRTGGAFF
TRBV6-5	-	-	TRBJ1-5	TGTGCCAGCAGTTGTGGGGAGAATAGCAATCAGCCCCAGCATTTT	CASSCGENSNQPQHF
TRBV4-3	TRBD2	-	TRBJ2-1	TGCGCCAGCAGCCAAGATCTTAGCGGGGGGGCGGATGAGCAGTTCTTC	CASSQDLSGGADEQFF
TRBV28	TRBD2	once	TRBJ2-1	TGTGCCACTGTAGCGGGAGCGCACAATGAGCAGTTCTTC	CATVAGAHNEQFF
TRBV5-1	TRBD2	-	TRBJ2-5	TGCGCCAGCAGCTTGGGGGCAGGGAAAGCGGGGGGACAAGAGACCCAGTACTTC	CASSLGAGKAGGQETQYF
TRBV2	-	-	TRBJ1-3	TGTGCCAGCAGTGAATTCGGGACAAGAATAGGAAACACCATATATTTT	CASSEFGTRIGNTIYF
TRBV7-8	-	-	TRBJ2-3	TGTGCCAGCAGCCACAACAGGCTCGTACTTAGCACAGATACGCAGTATTTT	CASSHNRLVLSTDTQYF